This T cell receptor (beta chain) was captured by sequencing in a study of blood T cell repertoires in COVID-19. Study-wide background: COVID-19 samples, acute and convalescent, were from the United States, Italy and Spain.

Data came from immunoSEQ multiplex PCR; TCRdb stores just in-frame clones and leaves some out. The sample holds about 82,000 clones, approximately 78% seen once. Germline assignment: CDR1 SGHRS and CDR2 YFSETQ. CDR3 length: 15 residues. V was trimmed by 2 bases and J by 2 bases, leaving 11 bases between them. The source of this sequence is a man between 60 and 70 years old with COVID-19, enrolled during active disease. Sequencing was done on a sample of peripheral blood. This chain uses TRBV5-1 with TRBJ1-3; D might be TRBD1 (5 bases). The CDR3 spells CASSLRGVAGNTIYF. The CDR3 nucleotides read TGCGCCAGCAGCTTACGGGGGGTGGCTGGAAACACCATATATTTT.